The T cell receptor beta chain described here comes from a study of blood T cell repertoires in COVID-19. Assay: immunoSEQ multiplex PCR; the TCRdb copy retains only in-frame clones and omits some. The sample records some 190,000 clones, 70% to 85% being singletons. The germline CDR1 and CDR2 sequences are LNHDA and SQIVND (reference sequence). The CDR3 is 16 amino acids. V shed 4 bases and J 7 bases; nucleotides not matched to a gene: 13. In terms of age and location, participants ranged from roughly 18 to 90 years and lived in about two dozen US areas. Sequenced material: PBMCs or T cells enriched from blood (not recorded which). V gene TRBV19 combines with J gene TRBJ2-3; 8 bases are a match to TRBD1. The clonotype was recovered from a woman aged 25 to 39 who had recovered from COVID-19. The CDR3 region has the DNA TGTGCCAGTAGTACCTGGGACAGGACGGTTCAGCATACGCAGTATTTT. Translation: CASSTWDRTVQHTQYF.